A selection of T cell receptor beta chains follows, all from one sample in a study of metastatic and nonmetastatic thyroid tumors. TCRdb re-called the PCR reads with MiXCR. The sample includes some 69,000 clones, 12% to 15% of them seen just once. The specimen sequenced was blood. The receptors derive from a male donor with papillary thyroid cancer or a benign thyroid nodule (not recorded which). Some clones in this sample may be carry-over from other donors' samples. Both conserved end residues are part of each CDR3. The order of the fields is V gene, D gene, clone size, J gene, CDR3 protein, CDR3 DNA. The D gene is left open where the match is weak. The size entry is marked missing in some rows and otherwise reads once, few, many or a size class.

v_gene: TRBV11-1; d_gene: TRBD2; abundance: many; j_gene: TRBJ2-2; CDR3aa: CASSETSGRTPGELFF; CDR3nt: TGTGCCAGCAGCGAGACTAGCGGGAGAACCCCCGGGGAGCTGTTTTTT
v_gene: TRBV28; d_gene: TRBD1; abundance: -; j_gene: TRBJ1-2; CDR3aa: CASSPPDRVNYGYTF; CDR3nt: TGTGCCAGCAGTCCCCCGGACAGGGTAAACTATGGCTACACCTTC
v_gene: TRBV7-3; d_gene: TRBD1; abundance: -; j_gene: TRBJ1-1; CDR3aa: CASSRQGVGNTEAFF; CDR3nt: TGTGCCAGCAGCCGACAGGGGGTGGGGAACACTGAAGCTTTCTTT
v_gene: TRBV5-1; d_gene: -; abundance: once; j_gene: TRBJ1-1; CDR3aa: CASRWGKGSEAFF; CDR3nt: TGCGCCAGCAGATGGGGAAAGGGGTCTGAAGCTTTCTTT
v_gene: TRBV20-1; d_gene: -; abundance: -; j_gene: TRBJ2-3; CDR3aa: CSAPASLRAYRDTQYF; CDR3nt: TGCAGTGCCCCCGCAAGCTTGAGGGCCTATAGGGATACGCAGTATTTT
v_gene: TRBV9; d_gene: -; abundance: many; j_gene: TRBJ1-5; CDR3aa: CASSVATGGGPQHF; CDR3nt: TGTGCCAGCAGCGTAGCTACCGGAGGCGGGCCCCAGCATTTT
v_gene: TRBV20-1; d_gene: TRBD1; abundance: many; j_gene: TRBJ2-2; CDR3aa: CSARKGQRNTGELFF; CDR3nt: TGCAGTGCTAGAAAGGGACAGAGGAACACCGGGGAGCTGTTTTTT
v_gene: TRBV6-1; d_gene: TRBD2; abundance: medium-sized; j_gene: TRBJ2-1; CDR3aa: CASSPGLAGGFEQFF; CDR3nt: TGTGCCAGCAGTCCGGGACTAGCGGGTGGGTTCGAGCAGTTCTTC
v_gene: TRBV11-1; d_gene: -; abundance: many; j_gene: TRBJ2-7; CDR3aa: CASSPGLAGGSSYEQYF; CDR3nt: TGTGCCAGCAGCCCCGGGCTAGCCGGCGGCAGCTCCTACGAGCAGTACTTC
v_gene: TRBV4-3; d_gene: -; abundance: many; j_gene: TRBJ2-1; CDR3aa: CASSQEQGREFYNEQFF; CDR3nt: TGCGCCAGCAGCCAAGAACAGGGGCGGGAGTTCTACAATGAGCAGTTCTTC
v_gene: TRBV20-1; d_gene: -; abundance: many; j_gene: TRBJ2-5; CDR3aa: CSARDEGHQETQYF; CDR3nt: TGCAGTGCTAGAGATGAAGGTCATCAAGAGACCCAGTACTTC
v_gene: TRBV6-2/TRBV6-3; d_gene: -; abundance: many; j_gene: TRBJ2-2; CDR3aa: CASSDTNTGELFF; CDR3nt: TGTGCCAGCAGCGACACGAACACCGGGGAGCTGTTTTTT
v_gene: TRBV20-1; d_gene: TRBD2; abundance: many; j_gene: TRBJ2-7; CDR3aa: CSARDRRRTSGYYEQYF; CDR3nt: TGCAGTGCTAGAGATCGGCGTAGGACTAGCGGCTACTACGAGCAGTACTTC
v_gene: TRBV19; d_gene: TRBD2; abundance: many; j_gene: TRBJ2-7; CDR3aa: CASSTTSGYEQYF; CDR3nt: TGTGCCAGTAGTACGACTAGCGGCTACGAGCAGTACTTC
v_gene: TRBV12-3/TRBV12-4; d_gene: -; abundance: few; j_gene: TRBJ1-2; CDR3aa: CASTLIAGSGLANYGYTF; CDR3nt: TGTGCCAGCACCCTAATTGCGGGCAGCGGTCTGGCTAACTATGGCTACACCTTC
v_gene: TRBV2; d_gene: -; abundance: many; j_gene: TRBJ2-3; CDR3aa: CASSEPHTDTQYF; CDR3nt: TGTGCCAGTTCAGAGCCACACACAGATACGCAGTATTTT
v_gene: TRBV7-3; d_gene: -; abundance: many; j_gene: TRBJ2-5; CDR3aa: CASSLGTQETQYF; CDR3nt: TGTGCCAGCAGCTTAGGGACCCAAGAGACCCAGTACTTC
v_gene: TRBV5-6; d_gene: TRBD1; abundance: few; j_gene: TRBJ1-5; CDR3aa: CASSRKPGQGINQPQHF; CDR3nt: TGTGCCAGCAGCCGGAAACCGGGACAGGGAATTAATCAGCCCCAGCATTTT
v_gene: TRBV6-2/TRBV6-3; d_gene: -; abundance: few; j_gene: TRBJ2-5; CDR3aa: CASNWALGQETQYF; CDR3nt: TGTGCCAGCAACTGGGCATTAGGGCAAGAGACCCAGTACTTC
v_gene: TRBV7-2; d_gene: -; abundance: many; j_gene: TRBJ1-1; CDR3aa: CASSSRFDTEAFF; CDR3nt: TGTGCCAGCAGCTCTAGGTTCGACACTGAAGCTTTCTTT
v_gene: TRBV9; d_gene: TRBD2; abundance: many; j_gene: TRBJ2-1; CDR3aa: CASSGTSGSNEQFF; CDR3nt: TGTGCCAGCAGCGGTACTAGCGGGAGCAATGAGCAGTTCTTC
v_gene: TRBV2; d_gene: -; abundance: many; j_gene: TRBJ1-4; CDR3aa: CASSEEQNEKLFF; CDR3nt: TGTGCCAGCAGTGAAGAACAGAATGAAAAACTGTTTTTT
v_gene: TRBV12-3/TRBV12-4; d_gene: TRBD1; abundance: many; j_gene: TRBJ2-3; CDR3aa: CASSPGQGPDTQYF; CDR3nt: TGTGCCAGCAGTCCCGGACAGGGACCAGATACGCAGTATTTT
v_gene: TRBV7-6; d_gene: -; abundance: many; j_gene: TRBJ2-1; CDR3aa: CASAGGHYEQFF; CDR3nt: TGTGCCAGCGCGGGCGGTCATTATGAGCAGTTCTTC
v_gene: TRBV20-1; d_gene: TRBD2; abundance: -; j_gene: TRBJ2-1; CDR3aa: CSLEGSSGDRRNEQFF; CDR3nt: TGCAGTCTCGAGGGTTCTAGCGGGGATCGCCGAAATGAGCAGTTCTTC
v_gene: TRBV2; d_gene: TRBD1; abundance: many; j_gene: TRBJ2-6; CDR3aa: CASSRGPGANVLTF; CDR3nt: TGTGCCAGCAGTAGGGGGCCTGGGGCCAACGTCCTGACTTTC
v_gene: TRBV9; d_gene: TRBD1; abundance: many; j_gene: TRBJ2-3; CDR3aa: CASSSQPGQGTDTQYF; CDR3nt: TGTGCCAGCAGCTCGCAACCGGGACAGGGTACAGATACGCAGTATTTT
v_gene: TRBV3-1; d_gene: -; abundance: many; j_gene: TRBJ2-5; CDR3aa: CASSQEEVSAQYF; CDR3nt: TGTGCCAGCAGCCAAGAGGAGGTCTCGGCCCAGTACTTC
v_gene: TRBV10-3; d_gene: TRBD1; abundance: few; j_gene: TRBJ2-7; CDR3aa: CAISEFETGIGYEQYF; CDR3nt: TGTGCCATCAGTGAGTTCGAGACAGGGATAGGTTACGAGCAGTACTTC
v_gene: TRBV28; d_gene: -; abundance: many; j_gene: TRBJ1-4; CDR3aa: CASSLSGSREKLFF; CDR3nt: TGTGCCAGCAGTTTGTCTGGGTCCCGGGAAAAACTGTTTTTT
v_gene: TRBV12-3/TRBV12-4; d_gene: -; abundance: -; j_gene: TRBJ2-7; CDR3aa: CASSLPRRGEKFYEQYF; CDR3nt: TGTGCCAGCAGTTTACCCCGCCGGGGAGAGAAATTCTACGAGCAGTACTTC
v_gene: TRBV2; d_gene: -; abundance: few; j_gene: TRBJ2-1; CDR3aa: CASSVWGRAGINEQFF; CDR3nt: TGTGCCAGCAGTGTCTGGGGCAGGGCCGGGATAAATGAGCAGTTCTTC
v_gene: TRBV20-1; d_gene: -; abundance: many; j_gene: TRBJ1-1; CDR3aa: CSAGRGRNTEAFF; CDR3nt: TGCAGTGCTGGCAGGGGTCGGAACACTGAAGCTTTCTTT
v_gene: TRBV9; d_gene: -; abundance: many; j_gene: TRBJ1-1; CDR3aa: CASSYGHTNTEAFF; CDR3nt: TGTGCCAGCTCTTACGGGCACACGAACACTGAAGCTTTCTTT
v_gene: TRBV7-9; d_gene: TRBD1; abundance: many; j_gene: TRBJ2-4; CDR3aa: CASSWDRNIQYF; CDR3nt: TGTGCCAGCAGCTGGGACAGGAACATTCAGTACTTC
v_gene: TRBV27; d_gene: -; abundance: many; j_gene: TRBJ2-1; CDR3aa: CASSYPDHNEQFF; CDR3nt: TGTGCCAGCAGTTATCCCGACCACAATGAGCAGTTCTTC
v_gene: TRBV5-4; d_gene: TRBD1; abundance: few; j_gene: TRBJ1-2; CDR3aa: CASSSSGGTLYGYTF; CDR3nt: TGTGCCAGCAGCTCATCAGGGGGCACCCTCTATGGCTACACCTTC
v_gene: TRBV20-1; d_gene: -; abundance: many; j_gene: TRBJ1-3; CDR3aa: CSAPIGGAGNTIYF; CDR3nt: TGCAGTGCACCCATCGGGGGTGCTGGAAACACCATATATTTT
v_gene: TRBV11-1; d_gene: -; abundance: many; j_gene: TRBJ2-1; CDR3aa: CASSLAGRGPYNEQFF; CDR3nt: TGTGCCAGCAGCTTAGCCGGCAGGGGCCCCTACAATGAGCAGTTCTTC
v_gene: TRBV5-1; d_gene: -; abundance: many; j_gene: TRBJ1-1; CDR3aa: CASTSNANTEAFF; CDR3nt: TGCGCCAGCACAAGTAACGCTAACACTGAAGCTTTCTTT
v_gene: TRBV7-2; d_gene: TRBD1; abundance: -; j_gene: TRBJ1-1; CDR3aa: CASSLGGQGVTEAFF; CDR3nt: TGTGCCAGCAGCTTAGGGGGACAGGGTGTCACTGAAGCTTTCTTT
v_gene: TRBV27; d_gene: -; abundance: -; j_gene: TRBJ2-5; CDR3aa: CASSFGGSYEETEYF; CDR3nt: TGTGCCAGCAGTTTTGGTGGGAGTTACGAAGAGACCGAGTACTTC